What follows describes a single T cell receptor (beta chain). Its matching antigen is unknown. The data belong to a study of shared clonotypes between healthy human individuals. Study-level background: Three plates each covered CD4 naive and memory; CD8 naive two, CD8 memory one. Findings of the study overall: Sorted-subset sequencing, rarefaction showed, was incomplete despite large depth. Generally, naive subsets came out with larger estimated richness than memory subsets.

The assay was immunoSEQ multiplex PCR, and TCRdb's table has in-frame clones only and misses some. Of millions of clones in the sample, about 95% were seen once. Germline CDR1 and CDR2: LGHNA and YSLEER. V lost 0 bases, J lost 3 bases, and 4 bases stayed unmatched. This CDR3 is built from 15 residues. CD45RO-negative CD8 cells positively selected for CCR7 made up the naive population, which excluded terminally differentiated effector memory CD45RA+ cells. Specimen: naive CD8+ T cells sorted from blood. This clonotype was sampled from a man aged 18 to 30 in good health. The rearrangement links TRBV4-3 to TRBJ2-7, with TRBD1 matching 8 bases. DNA for the CDR3: TGCGCCAGCAGCCAAGAAAGGGACAGGTTCTACGAGCAGTACTTC. Translation gives CASSQERDRFYEQYF.